Sequencing of this TCR beta chain was carried out in a study of shared clonotypes between healthy human individuals. The wider study: There were three CD4 naive, three CD4 memory, two CD8 naive and one CD8 memory plates per donor.

The naive CD8 population came from CD45RO-negative cells selected for CCR7, without terminally differentiated effector memory CD45RA+ cells. With respect to this clone: The antigen remains undetermined.

Study-wide results and caveats: The sharing of about 5.3% of naive CD4 clonotypes was seen across several donors.

The table came from immunoSEQ multiplex PCR; TCRdb's copy has only in-frame clones and leaves some out. The table has about 2 million clones, just under 95% seen once; the top ten hold approximately 1%. V lost 6 bases to trimming and J lost 4 bases, with 21 bases between them. This CDR3 has 16 residues. Germline V CDR1 and CDR2: MNHNY, SVGAGI (reference sequence). Specimen: naive CD8+ T cells sorted from blood. The V call is TRBV6-6, the J call TRBJ1-2, with D uncertain. This sequence originates from a man younger than 35 in good health. This CDR3 is CASSPPDALVPYGYTF. The DNA of the CDR3 is TGTGCCAGCAGCCCCCCGGACGCTCTTGTTCCCTATGGCTACACCTTC.